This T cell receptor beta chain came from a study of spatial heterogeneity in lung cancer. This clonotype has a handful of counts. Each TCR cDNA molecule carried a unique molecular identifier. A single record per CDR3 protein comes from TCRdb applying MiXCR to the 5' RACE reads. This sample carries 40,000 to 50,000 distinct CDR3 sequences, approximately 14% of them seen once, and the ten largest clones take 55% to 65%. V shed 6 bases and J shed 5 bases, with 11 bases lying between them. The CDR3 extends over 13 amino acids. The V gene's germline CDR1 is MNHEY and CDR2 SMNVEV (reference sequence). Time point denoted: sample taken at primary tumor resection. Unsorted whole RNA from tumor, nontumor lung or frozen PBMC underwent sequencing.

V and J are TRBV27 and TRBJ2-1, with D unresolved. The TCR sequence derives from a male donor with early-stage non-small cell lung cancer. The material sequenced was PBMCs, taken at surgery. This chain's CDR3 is CASSPTLNNEQFF. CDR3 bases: TGTGCCAGCAGCCCCACCCTCAACAATGAGCAGTTCTTC.